The 31 T cell receptor beta chains listed next were all sequenced from one sample in a study of blood T cells in healthy people across ages. Through a sample-barcoded 5' primer and a J-beta primer mix, a second PCR was run for about 6 to 11 cycles. One entry per CDR3 protein results from TCRdb running MiXCR on the 5' RACE reads. The sample lists 650,000 to 1,000,000 distinct CDR3 sequences, 30% to 45% occurring once. What was sequenced was blood. The receptors derive from a man younger than 35 in good health.

This clonotype was found many times. J is TRBJ2-5 and V is TRBV12-3 or TRBV12-4; D remains ambiguous. The V gene lost 1 base and the J gene lost 6 bases, with 9 bases spanning the gap. This CDR3 region has 13 residues. CDR3 sequence reads: CASSLGSSQTQYF. The CDR3 DNA reads TGTGCCAGCAGTTTAGGGTCCTCCCAGACCCAGTACTTC.

This clonotype was detected only a few times. This chain joins TRBV21-1 and TRBJ2-1; TRBD2, the table's D call, lacks a check against the DNA. The tail of the sequence fits TRBJ2-7 better, so the J call may be wrong. TRBV21-1 is a pseudogene locus. This CDR3 has 19 residues. CDR3 in DNA: TGTGCCAGCCCACAGGGTCAGGCGGGGGGCCTGAGCTCCTACAATGAGCAGTACTTC. It yields the protein CASPQGQAGGLSSYNEQYF.

The J gene is TRBJ2-1, the V gene TRBV4-1, with D perhaps matching TRBD1 or TRBD2 (6 bases each). The CDR3 is 17 amino acids. V lost 0 bases and J 5 bases, leaving 17 bases between the germline ends. Looked up from germline, CDR1 is MGHRA and CDR2 is YSYEKL. The CDR3 region has the DNA TGCGCCAGCAGCCAAGATAGCGGACAGTGGACGGACAATGAGCAGTTCTTC. Protein sequence: CASSQDSGQWTDNEQFF.

This chain links TRBV5-1 with TRBJ2-1; the D gene is possibly TRBD2 (6 bases). This CDR3 contains 15 residues. Per germline, CDR1 SGHRS and CDR2 YFSETQ. V was shortened by 0 bases and J by 13 bases, with 20 bases between the two germline ends. CDR3 sequence reads: CASSLDVGGEETQFF. CDR3 DNA: TGCGCCAGCAGCTTGGACGTCGGGGGTGAAGAGACCCAGTTCTTC.

This clonotype was recorded many times. This chain connects TRBV27 to TRBJ1-1; D call uncertain. V was shortened by 0 bases and J by 3 bases, with 5 bases between the two germline ends. Germline CDR1 is MNHEY and CDR2 is SMNVEV (reference sequence). The CDR3 has 13 residues. The CDR3 region is CASSLSRDTEAFF. In DNA, the CDR3 is TGTGCCAGCAGTTTATCCCGGGACACTGAAGCTTTCTTT.

V gene TRBV20-1 combines with J gene TRBJ2-7; the match to TRBD1 covers 8 bases. Matching the DNA end better, TRBJ2-4 makes the J call doubtful. The germline V gene has CDR1 DFQATT and CDR2 SNEGSKA (reference sequence). The CDR3 extends over 13 amino acids. The CDR3 loop is CSAFGQGQNIQYF. The CDR3 DNA follows: TGCAGTGCTTTTGGACAGGGTCAAAACATTCAGTACTTC.

This clonotype was recorded a few times. This chain connects TRBV3-1 to TRBJ1-6; D ambiguous. The CDR3 consists of 14 residues. Germline assignment: CDR1 LGHDT and CDR2 YNNKEL (reference sequence). V lost 4 bases and J lost 9, with 13 bases in between. The CDR3 sequence is CASSLDGFASPLHF. Here the CDR3 DNA reads TGTGCCAGCAGCCTCGACGGTTTTGCTTCACCCCTCCACTTT.

DNA for the CDR3: TGTGCCAGCAGCCCCATGCAGGGCTTGTGGCAGTACTTC. It is translated as CASSPMQGLWQYF. The genes are TRBV7-9 and TRBJ2-5, with D possibly TRBD1 on 5 matching bases. The V end was cut by 5 bases, the J end by 11 bases, with 18 bases between. CDR3 length: 13 residues. The germline CDR1 and CDR2 sequences are SEHNR and FQNEAQ (reference sequence).

In the case of this clonotype: This sequence may be a read error, since a much larger clone differs from it by one base. The chain uses TRBV5-1 and TRBJ2-3; 14 nucleotides line up with TRBD2. J gave up 9 bases and V 4 bases, and 10 bases lay outside the gene matches. This CDR3 has 16 amino acids. The germline V gene encodes CDR1 SGHRS and CDR2 YFSETQ. CDR3 bases: TGCGCCAGCAGCCAGGGACTAGCGGGGGATCTAGAGACGCAGTATTTT. Translation gives CASSQGLAGDLETQYF.

A few counts support this clonotype. The V and J genes are TRBV5-5 and TRBJ1-5; D is ambiguous. The CDR3 runs to 14 residues. Germline V gene lookup returns CDR1 SGHKS and CDR2 YYEKEE (reference sequence). The V gene lost 0 bases and the J gene lost 4 bases, with 8 bases spanning the gap. CDR3 nucleotides: TGTGCCAGCAGCTTGGGCTTGGGGAATCAGCCCCAGCATTTT. Its translation: CASSLGLGNQPQHF.

V and J are TRBV11-2 and TRBJ1-1, with 9 bases lining up with TRBD1. J was trimmed by 2 bases and V by 5 bases; bases with no gene match: 6. The germline CDR1 and CDR2 sequences are SGHAT and FQNNGV. The CDR3 has 15 amino acids. CDR3 DNA: TGTGCCAGCAGCCACTGGGACAGGGTAAACACTGAAGCTTTCTTT. It encodes CASSHWDRVNTEAFF.

The V gene is TRBV5-1, the J gene TRBJ2-1; D perhaps matches TRBD1 (6 bases). CDR3 size: 13 residues. Germline loops: CDR1 SGHRS, CDR2 YFSETQ. Deletions cut 3 bases from V and 8 bases from J, with 12 bases between. The DNA for the CDR3 is TGCGCCAGCAGCTCACAGGGTCGTGATGAGCAGTTCTTC. Translation: CASSSQGRDEQFF.

The rearrangement uses TRBV13 and TRBJ2-1; D may correspond to TRBD1 or TRBD2 (5 bases each). Germline CDR1 PRHDT, CDR2 FYEKMQ (reference sequence). This CDR3 is 15 amino acids long. V was clipped by 2 bases and J by 10 bases, with 18 bases between them. CDR3 loop: CASSLLRLTGDEQFF. DNA for the CDR3: TGTGCCAGCAGCTTATTAAGACTAACCGGGGACGAGCAGTTCTTC.

This chain links TRBV19 with TRBJ2-5; a possible D gene is TRBD2 (5 bases). The tail of the sequence fits TRBJ2-7 better, so the J call may be wrong. CDR1 and CDR2 (germline): LNHDA, SQIVND (reference sequence). The CDR3 contains 14 residues. CDR3 loop: CASRPAGLFYEQYF. DNA of the CDR3: TGTGCCAGTAGGCCCGCGGGCCTCTTCTACGAGCAGTACTTC.

This clonotype has a count of ten or more. The chain carries TRBV27 and TRBJ1-2; 7 nucleotides line up with TRBD1. Germline lookup yields CDR1 MNHEY and CDR2 SMNVEV (reference sequence). The V gene end was trimmed by 6 bases and the J gene end by 3 bases; junction bases not matched to a gene: 7. The CDR3 is 14 residues long. The CDR3 nucleotides are TGTGCCAGCAGCTTGTCAGGGGGTGACTATGGCTACACCTTC. Residues: CASSLSGGDYGYTF.

This clonotype turned up a few times. The rearrangement joins TRBV5-1 to TRBJ2-3; D is tentatively TRBD1 or TRBD2 (5 bases each). The germline gives CDR1 SGHRS, CDR2 YFSETQ. The V end lost 0 bases, the J end lost 8 bases, and 10 bases lay between the germline ends. This CDR3 has 13 residues. The CDR3 coding sequence is TGCGCCAGCAGCTTGGTTTGGGGGACTACGCAGTATTTT. It codes for CASSLVWGTTQYF. Complete variable domain (other parts from reference TRBV5-1 and TRBJ2-3): KAGVTQTPRYLIKTRGQQVTLSCSPISGHRSVSWYQQTPGQGLQFLFEYFSETQRNKGNFPGRFSGRQFSNSRSEMNVSTLELGDSALYLCASSLVWGTTQYFGPGTRLTVL.

The sample holds a few counts of this clonotype. The V call is TRBV28, the J call TRBJ2-1, with 7 positions matching TRBD2. With V trimmed by 6 bases and J by 8 bases, 10 bases remained unmatched. The CDR3 runs to 14 residues. Looked up from germline, CDR1 is MDHEN and CDR2 is SYDVKM. CDR3 in amino acids: CASSPPGREYEQFF. The DNA of the CDR3 is TGTGCCAGCAGCCCGCCAGGGAGGGAGTATGAGCAGTTCTTC.

The rearrangement links TRBV19 to TRBJ1-2; weak D call: TRBD1 (5 bases). Trimming left V 4 bases short and J 1 base short, with 10 bases between. Germline-derived CDR1 and CDR2 are LNHDA and SQIVND (reference sequence). The CDR3 contains 14 residues. The CDR3: CASSTDRVNYGYTF. CDR3 DNA: TGTGCCAGTAGTACAGACAGAGTTAACTATGGCTACACCTTC.

The chain uses TRBV30 and TRBJ2-1, with TRBD2 matching 14 bases. V shed 0 bases, J shed 4 bases, and the junction held 5 bases outside the gene matches. CDR3 size: 17 residues. Per the germline V gene, CDR1 is GTSNPN and CDR2 is SVGIG (reference sequence). CDR3 sequence: CAWSVLRTSGGYNEQFF. Written as DNA, the CDR3 is TGTGCCTGGAGTGTACTAAGGACTAGCGGGGGGTACAATGAGCAGTTCTTC.

This clonotype was found many times. The chain employs TRBV10-3 and TRBJ2-7; TRBD1 matches 8 bases. With V trimmed by 6 bases and J by 0 bases, 7 bases remained unmatched. This CDR3 is built from 15 residues. From germline, CDR1 is ENHRY and CDR2 SYGVKD. The CDR3: CAISLGDRTSYEQYF. CDR3 sequence (DNA): TGTGCCATCAGCCTTGGGGACAGGACCTCCTACGAGCAGTACTTC.

This rearrangement joins TRBV4-3 to TRBJ1-4; D is possibly TRBD1 (6 bases). Germline V gene data show CDR1 as LGHNA and CDR2 as YSLEER. The CDR3 is made up of 16 amino acids. Trimming stripped 3 bases from V and 6 bases from J, with 17 bases between. CDR3 region: CASSQGQTGTDEKLFF. In DNA form, the CDR3 reads TGCGCCAGCAGCCAGGGGCAAACAGGGACCGATGAAAAACTGTTTTTT.

The J gene is TRBJ2-3, the V gene TRBV20-1; a possible D gene is TRBD2 (6 bases). This CDR3 has 16 residues. Trimming pared 6 bases from V and 0 bases from J, leaving 19 bases between. Germline assignment: CDR1 DFQATT and CDR2 SNEGSKA (reference sequence). The CDR3 DNA is TGCAGTGCCGGGAGCCGTAAGGACGCAAGCACAGATACGCAGTATTTT. Translating it yields CSAGSRKDASTDTQYF.

This chain joins TRBV5-1 and TRBJ1-4; no firm D call. Trimming took 1 base from V and 6 from J, leaving 13 bases between them. The CDR3 contains 15 residues. Germline V lookup: CDR1 SGHRS, CDR2 YFSETQ. The CDR3 DNA sequence: TGCGCCAGCAGCTTGAGGCAGCCGCACGATGAAAAACTGTTTTTT. Its protein product is CASSLRQPHDEKLFF.

The table lists this clonotype with many counts. The chain uses TRBV4-3 and TRBJ1-1; D possibly corresponds to TRBD1 (6 bases). The V gene lost 0 bases and the J gene lost 4 bases, with 12 bases spanning the gap. Germline V gene data show CDR1 as LGHNA and CDR2 as YSLEER. The CDR3 extends over 15 amino acids. The CDR3 is CASSQEGSGATEAFF. CDR3 nucleotide sequence: TGCGCCAGCAGCCAAGAAGGTTCAGGGGCCACTGAAGCTTTCTTT.

This clonotype was counted at least ten times. The chain links TRBV15 to TRBJ2-5; tentatively, D is TRBD1 or TRBD2 (5 bases each). The CDR3 is 14 amino acids. Trimming shortened V by 1 base and J by 0 bases, and 6 bases separated the two germline ends. Germline CDR1 LNHNV, CDR2 YYDKDF (reference sequence). The CDR3 loop reads CATSRGGYQETQYF. In DNA form, the CDR3 reads TGTGCCACCAGCAGAGGGGGGTACCAAGAGACCCAGTACTTC.

Note on this clonotype: A read error may account for a junction end that differs from germline. The rearrangement links TRBV7-2 to TRBJ1-6, with D uncertain. From germline, CDR1 is SGHTA and CDR2 FQGNSA. This CDR3 has 13 amino acids. This chain's CDR3 is CASSLSRDSPPHF. CDR3 DNA: TGTGCCAGCAGCTTAAGTAGGGATTCACCCCCCCACTTT.

The sample holds a few counts of this clonotype. V and J are TRBV4-1 and TRBJ2-3; 7 positions agree with TRBD2. This CDR3 has 15 residues. The V and J ends lost 7 bases and 0 bases, in that order; junction bases with no gene match: 7. Germline-derived CDR1 and CDR2 are MGHRA and YSYEKL. Written as DNA, the CDR3 is TGCGCCAGCAACACTCCGGGGGGTAGCACAGATACGCAGTATTTT. Protein sequence: CASNTPGGSTDTQYF.

This clonotype has ten or more counts. The rearrangement joins TRBV12-3 or TRBV12-4 to TRBJ2-1; TRBD2 matches at 8 bases. The CDR3 runs 15 residues. V gave up 6 bases and J gave up 3 bases; unmatched junction bases: 7. CDR3 bases: TGTGCCAGCAGGGCTAGCGGGTCGAACTACAATGAGCAGTTCTTC. The encoded protein is CASRASGSNYNEQFF.

This clonotype has more than one count but fewer than ten. The chain recombines TRBV20-1 with TRBJ2-3, with TRBD2 identical over 8 bases. The germline V gene has CDR1 DFQATT and CDR2 SNEGSKA (reference sequence). This CDR3 contains 16 residues. After removal of 1 base from V and 5 bases from J, the junction contained 11 bases not matched to a gene. In DNA form, the CDR3 reads TGCAGTGCTAGAGCTCCGGCGGGGGGACCGGGAGATACGCAGTATTTT. Translated: CSARAPAGGPGDTQYF.

The chain couples TRBV4-1 to TRBJ2-5, with 8 bases matching TRBD2. Germline loops: CDR1 MGHRA, CDR2 YSYEKL. There are 16 residues in the CDR3. V lost 0 bases to trimming and J lost 2 bases; unmatched junction nucleotides: 5. This CDR3 is CASSQEERGMQETQYF. The CDR3 coding sequence is TGCGCCAGCAGCCAAGAGGAGCGGGGGATGCAAGAGACCCAGTACTTC.

The gene calls are TRBV7-9 and TRBJ1-1, with D maybe TRBD1 (6 bases). The V gene lost 4 bases and the J gene lost 5 bases, with 14 bases spanning the gap. Germline lookup yields CDR1 SEHNR and CDR2 FQNEAQ (reference sequence). This CDR3 has 14 residues. In DNA, the CDR3 is TGTGCCAGCAGCTCCGGGACACCCGGGACTGAAGCTTTCTTT. It translates to CASSSGTPGTEAFF. Filled out from reference TRBV7-9 and TRBJ1-1, the complete variable domain reads DTGVSQNPRHKITKRGQNVTFRCDPISEHNRLYWYRQTLGQGPEFLTYFQNEAQLEKSRLLSDRFSAERPKGSFSTLEIQRTEQGDSAMYLCASSSGTPGTEAFFGQGTRLTVV.